This entry concerns a single T cell receptor (beta chain). What it recognizes is unknown. Germline loops: CDR1 MDHEN, CDR2 SYDVKM. The CDR3 spans 14 residues. V was shortened by 7 bases and J by 4 bases, with 17 bases between the two germline ends. The sample comes from a study of blood T cells in healthy people across ages. Study results and limitations: There were more naive CD4+ cells and higher diversity in long-lived donors than in aged donors.

It was with a sample-barcoded 5' primer and a J-beta primer mix that a second PCR of about 6 to 11 cycles was run. Each CDR3 protein gets one entry after TCRdb re-called the 5' RACE reads with MiXCR. In the table there are 2 million or so distinct CDR3 sequences, less than 50% of which are singletons. Each of the donors had around 10 milliliters of peripheral blood drawn into EDTA-treated Vacutainer tubes. Every sample had a minimum of 7 million PBMCs isolated. The clonotype originates from a woman in her thirties or forties in good health. The genes are TRBV28 and TRBJ2-7, with D possibly matching TRBD2 (6 bases). Specimen: blood. The DNA for the CDR3 is TGTGCCAGCAAAGACGCGGGAAGCAGTTACGAGCAGTACTTC. Its translation is CASKDAGSSYEQYF. Based on the CDR3 plus reference TRBV28 and TRBJ2-7, the full variable domain is DVKVTQSSRYLVKRTGEKVFLECVQDMDHENMFWYRQDPGLGLRLIYFSYDVKMKEKGDIPEGYSVSREKKERFSLILESASTNQTSMYLCASKDAGSSYEQYFGPGTRLTVT.